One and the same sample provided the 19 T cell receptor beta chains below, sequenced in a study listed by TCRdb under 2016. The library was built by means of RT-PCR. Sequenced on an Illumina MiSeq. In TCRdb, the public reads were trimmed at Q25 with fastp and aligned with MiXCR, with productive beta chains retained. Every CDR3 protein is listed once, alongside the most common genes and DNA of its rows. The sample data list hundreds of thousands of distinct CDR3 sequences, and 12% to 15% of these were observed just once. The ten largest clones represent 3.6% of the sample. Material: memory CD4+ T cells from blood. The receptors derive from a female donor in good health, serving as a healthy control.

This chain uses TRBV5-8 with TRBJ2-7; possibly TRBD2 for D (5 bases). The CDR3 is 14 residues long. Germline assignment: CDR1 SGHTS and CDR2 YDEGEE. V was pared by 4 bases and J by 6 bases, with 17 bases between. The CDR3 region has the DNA TGTGCCAGCAGCCCCCCAGGCGGGTCCGGCGAGCAGTACTTC. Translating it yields CASSPPGGSGEQYF.

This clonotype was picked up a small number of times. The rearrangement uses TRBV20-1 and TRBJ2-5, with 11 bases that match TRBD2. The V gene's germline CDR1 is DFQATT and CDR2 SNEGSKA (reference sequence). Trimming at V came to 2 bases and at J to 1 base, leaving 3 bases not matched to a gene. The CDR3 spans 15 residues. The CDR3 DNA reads TGCAGTGCTAGACTAGCGGGAGGCGGCCAAGAGACCCAGTACTTC. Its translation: CSARLAGGGQETQYF.

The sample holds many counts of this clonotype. CDR3 amino acids: CATSKSGYSYEQYF. CDR3 coding DNA: TGTGCCACCAGCAAATCGGGCTACTCCTACGAGCAGTACTTC. The chain carries TRBV15 and TRBJ2-7; D gene ambiguous. Per germline, CDR1 LNHNV and CDR2 YYDKDF (reference sequence). The CDR3 covers 14 residues. The ends were cut back, 4 bases at V and 0 bases at J, with 10 bases in the middle.

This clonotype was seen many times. The chain's CDR3 is CASSQEGTGRRSEQFF. CDR3 in DNA: TGTGCCAGCAGCCAAGAAGGGACAGGGAGGAGGAGTGAGCAGTTCTTC. V usage is TRBV3-1 and J usage is TRBJ2-1, with 9 bases fitting TRBD1. Germline V gene sequence: CDR1 LGHDT, CDR2 YNNKEL (reference sequence). Trimming at V came to 0 bases and at J to 9 bases, leaving 9 bases not matched to a gene. This CDR3 has 16 residues.

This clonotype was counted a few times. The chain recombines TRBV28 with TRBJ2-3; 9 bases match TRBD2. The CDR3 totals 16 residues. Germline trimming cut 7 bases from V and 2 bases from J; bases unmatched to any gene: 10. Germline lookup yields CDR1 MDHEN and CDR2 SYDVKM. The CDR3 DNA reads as TGTGCCAGCACCCAGACTAGCGGAGGGGTCACAGATACGCAGTATTTT. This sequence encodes CASTQTSGGVTDTQYF.

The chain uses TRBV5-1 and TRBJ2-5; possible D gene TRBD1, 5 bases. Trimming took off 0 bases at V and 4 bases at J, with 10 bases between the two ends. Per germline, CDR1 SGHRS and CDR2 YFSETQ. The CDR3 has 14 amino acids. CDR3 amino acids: CASSLESGIETQYF. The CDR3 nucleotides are TGCGCCAGCAGCTTGGAATCAGGGATAGAGACCCAGTACTTC. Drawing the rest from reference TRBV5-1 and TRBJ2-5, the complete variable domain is KAGVTQTPRYLIKTRGQQVTLSCSPISGHRSVSWYQQTPGQGLQFLFEYFSETQRNKGNFPGRFSGRQFSNSRSEMNVSTLELGDSALYLCASSLESGIETQYFGPGTRLLVL.

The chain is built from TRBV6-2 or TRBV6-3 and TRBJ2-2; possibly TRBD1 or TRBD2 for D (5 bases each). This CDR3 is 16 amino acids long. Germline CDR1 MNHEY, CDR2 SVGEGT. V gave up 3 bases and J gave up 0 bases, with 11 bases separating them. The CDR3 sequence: CASSYGAGTNTGELFF. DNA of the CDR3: TGTGCCAGCAGTTATGGGGCGGGCACGAACACCGGGGAGCTGTTTTTT.

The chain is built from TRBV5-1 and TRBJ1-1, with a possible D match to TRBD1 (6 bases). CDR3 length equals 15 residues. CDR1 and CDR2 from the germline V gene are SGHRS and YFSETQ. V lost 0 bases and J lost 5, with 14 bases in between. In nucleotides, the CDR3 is TGCGCCAGCAGCTTGGAGGGGGATTCGTGGACTGAAGCTTTCTTT. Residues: CASSLEGDSWTEAFF.

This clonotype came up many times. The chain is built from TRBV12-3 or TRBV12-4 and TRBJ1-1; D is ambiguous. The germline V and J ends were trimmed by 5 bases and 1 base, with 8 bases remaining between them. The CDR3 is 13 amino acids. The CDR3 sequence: CASSREGNTEAFF. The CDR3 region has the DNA TGTGCCAGCAGTCGAGAAGGGAACACTGAAGCTTTCTTT.

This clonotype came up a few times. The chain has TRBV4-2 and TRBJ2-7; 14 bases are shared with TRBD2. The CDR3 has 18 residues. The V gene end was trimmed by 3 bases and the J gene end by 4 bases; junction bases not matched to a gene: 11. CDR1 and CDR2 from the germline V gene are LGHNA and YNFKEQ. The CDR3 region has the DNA TGTGCCAGCAGCCAGTCGGGACTAGCGGGAGAGAAAAAGTACGAGCAGTACTTC. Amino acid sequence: CASSQSGLAGEKKYEQYF.

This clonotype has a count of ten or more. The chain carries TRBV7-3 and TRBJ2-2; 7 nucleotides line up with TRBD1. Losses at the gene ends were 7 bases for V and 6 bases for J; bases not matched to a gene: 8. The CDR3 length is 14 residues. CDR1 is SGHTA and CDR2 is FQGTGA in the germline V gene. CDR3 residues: CASNTGQGAGELFF. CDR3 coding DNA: TGTGCCAGCAATACGGGGCAGGGGGCCGGGGAGCTGTTTTTT. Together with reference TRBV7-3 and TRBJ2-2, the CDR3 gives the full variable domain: GAGVSQTPSNKVTEKGKYVELRCDPISGHTALYWYRQSLGQGPEFLIYFQGTGAADDSGLPNDRFFAVRPEGSVSTLKIQRTERGDSAVYLCASNTGQGAGELFFGEGSRLTVL.

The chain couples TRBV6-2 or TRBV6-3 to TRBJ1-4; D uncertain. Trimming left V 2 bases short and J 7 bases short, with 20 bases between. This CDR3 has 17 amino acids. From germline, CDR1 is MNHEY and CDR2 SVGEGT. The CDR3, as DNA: TGTGCCAGCAGTTACCCACCCGGTCGGTCATATAGTGAAAAACTGTTTTTT. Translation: CASSYPPGRSYSEKLFF.

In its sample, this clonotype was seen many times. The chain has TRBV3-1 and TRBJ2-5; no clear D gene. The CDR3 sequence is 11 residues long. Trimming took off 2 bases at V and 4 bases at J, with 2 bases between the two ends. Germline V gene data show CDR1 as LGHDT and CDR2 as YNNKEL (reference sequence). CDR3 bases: TGTGCCAGCAGCCAATCAGAGACCCAGTACTTC. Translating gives CASSQSETQYF.

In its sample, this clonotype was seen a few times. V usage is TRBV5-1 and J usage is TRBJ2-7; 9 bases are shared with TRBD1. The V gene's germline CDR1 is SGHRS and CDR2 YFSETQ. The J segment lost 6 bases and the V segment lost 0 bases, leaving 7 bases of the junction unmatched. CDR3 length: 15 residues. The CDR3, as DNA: TGCGCCAGCAGCTTGGGGACAGGGGATGGAGGCGAGCAGTACTTC. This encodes CASSLGTGDGGEQYF.

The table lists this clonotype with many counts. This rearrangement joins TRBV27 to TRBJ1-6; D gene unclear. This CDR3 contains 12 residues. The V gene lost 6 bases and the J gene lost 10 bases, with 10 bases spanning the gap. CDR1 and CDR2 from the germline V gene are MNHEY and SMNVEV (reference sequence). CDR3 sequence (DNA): TGTGCCAGCAGCTTAAGGAACTCACCCCTCCACTTT. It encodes CASSLRNSPLHF.

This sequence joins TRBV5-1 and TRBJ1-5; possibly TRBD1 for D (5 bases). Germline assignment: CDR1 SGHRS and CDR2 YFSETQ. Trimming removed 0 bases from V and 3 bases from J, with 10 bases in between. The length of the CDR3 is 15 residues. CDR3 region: CASSLVPGANQPQHF. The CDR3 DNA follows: TGCGCCAGCAGCTTGGTCCCCGGGGCCAATCAGCCCCAGCATTTT.

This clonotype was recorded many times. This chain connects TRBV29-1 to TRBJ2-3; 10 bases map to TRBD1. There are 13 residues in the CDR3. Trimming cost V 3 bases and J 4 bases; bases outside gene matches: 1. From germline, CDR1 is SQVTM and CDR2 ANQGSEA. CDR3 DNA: TGCAGCGTTGATGGGACAGGGGCAGATACGCAGTATTTT. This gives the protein CSVDGTGADTQYF.

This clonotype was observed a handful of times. CDR3 in DNA: TGCGCCAGCAGCACCTCCGGGACAACATCGTACGGCTACACCTTC. Amino acids: CASSTSGTTSYGYTF. V usage is TRBV5-1 and J usage is TRBJ1-2, with D perhaps matching TRBD1 (6 bases). From germline, CDR1 is SGHRS and CDR2 YFSETQ. CDR3 length: 15 amino acids. Deletions cut 4 bases from V and 8 bases from J, with 21 bases between. The variable domain in full, completed from reference TRBV5-1 and TRBJ1-2, reads KAGVTQTPRYLIKTRGQQVTLSCSPISGHRSVSWYQQTPGQGLQFLFEYFSETQRNKGNFPGRFSGRQFSNSRSEMNVSTLELGDSALYLCASSTSGTTSYGYTFGSGTRLTVV.

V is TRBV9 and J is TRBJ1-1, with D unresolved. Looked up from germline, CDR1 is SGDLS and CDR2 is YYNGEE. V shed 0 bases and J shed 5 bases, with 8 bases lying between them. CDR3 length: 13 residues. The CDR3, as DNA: TGTGCCAGCAGCGTAGAACCGAGAACTGAAGCTTTCTTT. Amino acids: CASSVEPRTEAFF.